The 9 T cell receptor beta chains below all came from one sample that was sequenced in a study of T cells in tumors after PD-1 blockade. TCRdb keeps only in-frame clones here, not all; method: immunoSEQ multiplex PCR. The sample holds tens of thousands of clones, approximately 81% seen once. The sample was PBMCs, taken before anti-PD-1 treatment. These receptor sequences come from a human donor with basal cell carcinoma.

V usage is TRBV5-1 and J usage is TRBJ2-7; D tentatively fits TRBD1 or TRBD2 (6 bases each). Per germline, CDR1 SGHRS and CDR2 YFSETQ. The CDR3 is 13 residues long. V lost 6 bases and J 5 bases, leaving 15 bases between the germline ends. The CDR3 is CASTLGGLDEQYF. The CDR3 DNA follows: TGCGCCAGCACATTGGGGGGCCTCGACGAGCAGTACTTC.

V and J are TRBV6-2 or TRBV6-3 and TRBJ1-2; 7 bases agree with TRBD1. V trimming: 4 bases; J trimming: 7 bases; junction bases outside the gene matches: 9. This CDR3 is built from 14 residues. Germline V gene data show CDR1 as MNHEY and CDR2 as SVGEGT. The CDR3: CASSFRQGNGGYTF. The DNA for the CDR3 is TGTGCCAGCAGTTTTCGACAGGGTAATGGTGGCTACACCTTC.

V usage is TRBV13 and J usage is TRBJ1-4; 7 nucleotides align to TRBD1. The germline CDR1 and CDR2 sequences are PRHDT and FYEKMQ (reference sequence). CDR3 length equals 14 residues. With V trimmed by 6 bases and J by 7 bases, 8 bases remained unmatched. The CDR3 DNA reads TGTGCCAGCAGACGTACAGGGGACCGTGAAAAACTGTTTTTT. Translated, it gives CASRRTGDREKLFF.

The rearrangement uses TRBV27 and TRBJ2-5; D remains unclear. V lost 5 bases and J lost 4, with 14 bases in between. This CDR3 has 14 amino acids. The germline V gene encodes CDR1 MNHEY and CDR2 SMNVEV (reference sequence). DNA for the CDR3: TGTGCCAGCAGTCCCTCTTTCAACACAGAGACCCAGTACTTC. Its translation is CASSPSFNTETQYF.

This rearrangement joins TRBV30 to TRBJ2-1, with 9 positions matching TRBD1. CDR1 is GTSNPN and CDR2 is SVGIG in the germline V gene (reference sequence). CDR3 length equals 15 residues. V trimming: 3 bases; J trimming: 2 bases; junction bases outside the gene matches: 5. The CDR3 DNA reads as TGTGCCTGGAGCGACGGACAGGGGACCTACAATGAGCAGTTCTTC. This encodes CAWSDGQGTYNEQFF. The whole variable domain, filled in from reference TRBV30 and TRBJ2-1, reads SQTIHQWPATLVQPVGSPLSLECTVEGTSNPNLYWYRQAAGRGLQLLFYSVGIGQISSEVPQNLSASRPQDRQFILSSKKLLLSDSGFYLCAWSDGQGTYNEQFFGPGTRLTVL.

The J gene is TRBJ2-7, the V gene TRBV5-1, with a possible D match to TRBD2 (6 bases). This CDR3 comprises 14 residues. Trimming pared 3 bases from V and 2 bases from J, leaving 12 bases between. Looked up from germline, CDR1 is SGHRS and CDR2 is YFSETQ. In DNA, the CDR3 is TGCGCCAGCAGCTGGGGCGGGGAAGCCTACGAGCAGTACTTC. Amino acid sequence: CASSWGGEAYEQYF. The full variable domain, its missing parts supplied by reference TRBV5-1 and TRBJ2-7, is KAGVTQTPRYLIKTRGQQVTLSCSPISGHRSVSWYQQTPGQGLQFLFEYFSETQRNKGNFPGRFSGRQFSNSRSEMNVSTLELGDSALYLCASSWGGEAYEQYFGPGTRLTVT.

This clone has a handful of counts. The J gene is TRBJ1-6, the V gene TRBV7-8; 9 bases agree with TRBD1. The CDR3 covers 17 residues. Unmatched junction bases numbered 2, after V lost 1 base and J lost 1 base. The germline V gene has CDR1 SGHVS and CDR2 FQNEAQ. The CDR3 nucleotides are TGTGCCAGCAGCTTAGACAGGGGGCTTTCCTATAATTCACCCCTCCACTTT. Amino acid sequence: CASSLDRGLSYNSPLHF.

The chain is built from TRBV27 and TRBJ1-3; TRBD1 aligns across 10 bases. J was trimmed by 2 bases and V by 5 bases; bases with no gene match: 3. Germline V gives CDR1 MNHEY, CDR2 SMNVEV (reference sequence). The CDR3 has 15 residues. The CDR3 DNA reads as TGTGCCAGCAGTGTCGGACAGGGGGCTGGAAACACCATATATTTT. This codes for CASSVGQGAGNTIYF.

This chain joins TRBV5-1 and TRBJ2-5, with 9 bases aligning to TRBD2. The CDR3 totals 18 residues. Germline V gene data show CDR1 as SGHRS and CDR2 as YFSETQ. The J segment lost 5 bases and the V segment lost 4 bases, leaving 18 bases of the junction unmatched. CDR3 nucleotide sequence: TGCGCCAGCAGCACCCGGCCGGGCGGGGGGGCTCTGGAGGAGACCCAGTACTTC. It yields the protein CASSTRPGGGALEETQYF.